Listed below are T cell receptor beta chains from one sample, sequenced in a study of blood T cell repertoires in COVID-19. Assay: immunoSEQ multiplex PCR; the TCRdb copy retains only in-frame clones and omits some. The data show tens of thousands of clones, around 83% seen once. Sequencing was carried out using peripheral blood. These receptors were obtained from an elderly man with acute or convalescent COVID-19. Both conserved end residues are part of each CDR3. A D gene is named only where the DNA matches it firmly. Size values are once, few and many counts, or a class for expanded clones, and some rows have none.

cdr3_length	j_call	v_call	clone_size	d_call	cdr3_nt	cdr3_aa
14	TRBJ2-7	TRBV10-3	-	-	TGTGCCATCAGTGAGAGCGCGTTCAGCTACGAGCAGTACTTC	CAISESAFSYEQYF
16	TRBJ1-4	TRBV18	few	TRBD1	TGTGCCAGCTCACCCGCCGGGACAGGGGCAAATGAAAAACTGTTTTTT	CASSPAGTGANEKLFF
14	TRBJ1-1	TRBV5-4	-	TRBD1	TGTGCCAGCAGCCCAACAGGGGTAGGGACTGAAGCTTTCTTT	CASSPTGVGTEAFF
14	TRBJ1-1	TRBV19	once	-	TGTGCCAGTCGGACAGCTCAGGGGAACACTGAAGCTTTCTTT	CASRTAQGNTEAFF
15	TRBJ1-5	TRBV6-5	-	TRBD1	TGTGCCAGCAGTTCCACAGGGGGCGTCAATCAGCCCCAGCATTTT	CASSSTGGVNQPQHF
13	TRBJ2-7	TRBV7-3	-	TRBD1	TGTGCCAGCAGCTTGACAGGGGGGGACGAGCAGTACTTC	CASSLTGGDEQYF
15	TRBJ2-1	TRBV5-1	-	-	TGCGCCAGCAGCTTCACGAGAAGCTCCTACAATGAGCAGTTCTTC	CASSFTRSSYNEQFF
15	TRBJ2-5	TRBV4-1	-	-	TGCGCCAGCAGCCAAGATGGGCGGGGACAAGAGACCCAGTACTTC	CASSQDGRGQETQYF
14	TRBJ1-6	TRBV18	-	-	TGTGCCAGCTCACCAGCGGAATATAATTCACCCCTCCACTTT	CASSPAEYNSPLHF
13	TRBJ1-3	TRBV29-1	-	-	TGCAGCGTCAGAACCCGGGGTGGAAACACCATATATTTT	CSVRTRGGNTIYF
16	TRBJ2-2	TRBV28	-	TRBD1	TGTGCCAGCGGAACCCCGGGACAGGGAGGGACCGGGGAGCTGTTTTTT	CASGTPGQGGTGELFF
13	TRBJ1-1	TRBV29-1	once	TRBD1	TGCAGCGCTCAGGGACAGGCGAACACTGAAGCTTTCTTT	CSAQGQANTEAFF
13	TRBJ1-6	TRBV24-1	-	TRBD1	TGTGCCACCCAGACCAGGGGGAATTCACCCCTCCACTTT	CATQTRGNSPLHF
14	TRBJ2-3	TRBV6-5	once	-	TGTGCCAGCAGTTACTCGGTCGGGGGGCATACGCAGTATTTT	CASSYSVGGHTQYF
13	TRBJ1-2	TRBV29-1	-	-	TGCAGCGTGTTAGGAGGGGCTAACTATGGCTACACCTTC	CSVLGGANYGYTF
14	TRBJ2-5	TRBV30	-	-	TGTGCCTGGAGTGTACCGCAGGGGCAAGAGACCCAGTACTTC	CAWSVPQGQETQYF
16	TRBJ2-5	TRBV5-1	-	TRBD2	TGCGCCAGCAGCTTGGGGGCTAGCGGGGTTCAAGAGACCCAGTACTTC	CASSLGASGVQETQYF
15	TRBJ2-2	TRBV7-3	-	-	TGTGCCAGCAGCTTAAGTCGACTAGGAGCCGGGGAGCTGTTTTTT	CASSLSRLGAGELFF
14	TRBJ1-5	TRBV6-2/TRBV6-3	few	-	TGTGCCAGCAGTGCCCTGACACGGAATCAGCCCCAGCATTTT	CASSALTRNQPQHF
14	TRBJ2-7	TRBV18	-	TRBD1	TGTGCCAGCTCACCGACAGGGGGTCCCTACGAGCAGTACTTC	CASSPTGGPYEQYF
14	TRBJ2-2	TRBV7-2	-	TRBD1	TGTGCCAGCAGCTGGACAGGGAATACCGGGGAGCTGTTTTTT	CASSWTGNTGELFF
14	TRBJ1-5	TRBV28	-	-	TGTGCCAGCAGTTTCGGTCAGGTCAATCAGCCCCAGCATTTT	CASSFGQVNQPQHF
15	TRBJ2-2	TRBV5-6	once	-	TGTGCCAGCAGCTTGGGACAGTTCTCCACCGGGGAGCTGTTTTTT	CASSLGQFSTGELFF
15	TRBJ2-5	TRBV19	-	TRBD2	TGTGCCAGTAGTAGGAGCGGGAGGGCGCCCATGGCCCAGTACTTC	CASSRSGRAPMAQYF
15	TRBJ2-5	TRBV5-4	-	TRBD1	TGTGCCAGCAGCTTGGCTGGGACAGGTTTGGAGACCCAGTACTTC	CASSLAGTGLETQYF
13	TRBJ2-5	TRBV2	-	-	TGTGCCAGCAACCGAGGGAGCCAAGAGACCCAGTACTTC	CASNRGSQETQYF